The rows below give T cell receptor beta chains drawn from one sample of a study of blood T cells in healthy people across ages. MiXCR, applied by TCRdb to the 5' RACE reads, yields one record per CDR3 protein. This table has under 1 million distinct CDR3 sequences, under 55% appearing once. Specimen: blood. The receptors were gathered from a man between 60 and 70 years old in good health. CDR3s include the opening cysteine and the closing phenylalanine or tryptophan. The order of the fields is clone size, V gene, J gene, D gene, CDR3 protein, CDR3 DNA. A D gene is named only where the DNA matches it firmly. Rows may omit the clone size; those that give it use once, few, many or a size class.

abundance: NA; v_gene: TRBV6-5; j_gene: TRBJ1-1; d_gene: TRBD1; CDR3aa: CASSYSFTPGQGARTEAFF; CDR3nt: TGTGCCAGCAGTTACTCGTTCACGCCGGGACAGGGGGCGAGGACTGAAGCTTTCTTT
abundance: many; v_gene: TRBV10-3; j_gene: TRBJ1-2; d_gene: NA; CDR3aa: CAISVGDGGYTF; CDR3nt: TGTGCCATCAGTGTAGGGGACGGTGGCTACACCTTC
abundance: NA; v_gene: TRBV20-1; j_gene: TRBJ2-2; d_gene: NA; CDR3aa: CSAGAAGNTGELFF; CDR3nt: TGCAGTGCTGGGGCAGCGGGGAACACCGGGGAGCTGTTTTTT
abundance: few; v_gene: TRBV2; j_gene: TRBJ2-2; d_gene: NA; CDR3aa: CASSAEARRTGELFF; CDR3nt: TGTGCCAGCAGCGCAGAGGCGAGGCGCACCGGGGAGCTGTTTTTT
abundance: few; v_gene: TRBV21-1; j_gene: TRBJ2-7; d_gene: NA; CDR3aa: CASSKGLAGLSYEQYF; CDR3nt: TGTGCCAGCAGCAAGGGACTAGCGGGCCTATCCTACGAGCAGTACTTC
abundance: NA; v_gene: TRBV9; j_gene: TRBJ2-3; d_gene: TRBD2; CDR3aa: CASSASGGGTDTQYF; CDR3nt: TGTGCCAGCAGTGCTAGCGGGGGAGGCACAGATACGCAGTATTTT
abundance: once; v_gene: TRBV27; j_gene: TRBJ2-3; d_gene: TRBD1; CDR3aa: CASSLLGGGPDTQYF; CDR3nt: TGTGCCAGCAGTTTATTAGGGGGCGGCCCAGATACGCAGTATTTT
abundance: many; v_gene: TRBV3-1; j_gene: TRBJ2-7; d_gene: TRBD1; CDR3aa: CASSPRDRGSYEQYF; CDR3nt: TGTGCCAGCAGCCCTCGGGACAGGGGATCCTACGAGCAGTACTTC
abundance: once; v_gene: TRBV14; j_gene: TRBJ2-3; d_gene: NA; CDR3aa: CTSSQGGTAKLTDTQYF; CDR3nt: TGTACCAGCAGCCAAGGGGGTACAGCGAAACTTACAGATACGCAGTATTTT
abundance: NA; v_gene: TRBV4-3; j_gene: TRBJ2-2; d_gene: NA; CDR3aa: CASSRALLNTGELFF; CDR3nt: TGCGCCAGCAGCCGAGCACTATTGAACACCGGGGAGCTGTTTTTT
abundance: NA; v_gene: TRBV7-2; j_gene: TRBJ2-1; d_gene: NA; CDR3aa: CASSSDYSSSYNEQFF; CDR3nt: TGTGCCAGCAGTTCTGACTACTCGAGCTCCTACAATGAGCAGTTCTTC
abundance: many; v_gene: TRBV6-6; j_gene: TRBJ2-1; d_gene: TRBD1; CDR3aa: CASSLRPGQGLNEQFF; CDR3nt: TGTGCCAGCAGTCTACGACCGGGACAGGGACTAAATGAGCAGTTCTTC
abundance: NA; v_gene: TRBV7-2; j_gene: TRBJ1-2; d_gene: NA; CDR3aa: CASSLAPGSEANYGYTF; CDR3nt: TGTGCCAGCAGCTTAGCGCCGGGGTCAGAGGCTAACTATGGCTACACCTTC
abundance: few; v_gene: TRBV20-1; j_gene: TRBJ1-4; d_gene: TRBD1; CDR3aa: CSASQGANEKLFF; CDR3nt: TGCAGTGCTAGTCAGGGGGCTAATGAAAAACTGTTTTTT
abundance: few; v_gene: TRBV19; j_gene: TRBJ2-1; d_gene: TRBD1; CDR3aa: CASSIDGTVNEQFF; CDR3nt: TGTGCCAGTAGTATAGATGGGACAGTCAATGAGCAGTTCTTC
abundance: many; v_gene: TRBV3-1; j_gene: TRBJ2-6; d_gene: NA; CDR3aa: CASSQGRAGANVLTF; CDR3nt: TGTGCCAGCAGCCAAGGGAGGGCTGGGGCCAACGTCCTGACTTTC
abundance: many; v_gene: TRBV7-9; j_gene: TRBJ1-2; d_gene: NA; CDR3aa: CASSPQTSGGYTF; CDR3nt: TGTGCCAGCAGCCCACAAACCTCGGGGGGCTACACCTTC
abundance: NA; v_gene: TRBV7-2; j_gene: TRBJ2-1; d_gene: TRBD2; CDR3aa: CASSPGTSGGLSYNEQFF; CDR3nt: TGTGCCAGCAGCCCCGGGACTAGCGGGGGACTCTCCTACAATGAGCAGTTCTTC
abundance: NA; v_gene: TRBV6-5; j_gene: TRBJ1-2; d_gene: NA; CDR3aa: CASSYSLRDGGYTF; CDR3nt: TGTGCCAGCAGTTACTCTTTAAGAGACGGTGGCTACACCTTC
abundance: few; v_gene: TRBV3-1; j_gene: TRBJ1-2; d_gene: NA; CDR3aa: CASSRLDGLGYGYTF; CDR3nt: TGTGCCAGCAGCCGACTAGACGGACTGGGCTATGGCTACACCTTC
abundance: NA; v_gene: TRBV6-4; j_gene: TRBJ2-3; d_gene: TRBD2; CDR3aa: CASSSSSGSTDTQYF; CDR3nt: TGTGCCAGCAGTTCATCTAGCGGAAGCACAGATACGCAGTATTTT
abundance: NA; v_gene: TRBV12-3/TRBV12-4; j_gene: TRBJ2-1; d_gene: NA; CDR3aa: CASSPVGRGGEQFF; CDR3nt: TGTGCCAGCAGTCCTGTGGGGCGGGGAGGTGAGCAGTTCTTC
abundance: few; v_gene: TRBV7-9; j_gene: TRBJ1-2; d_gene: NA; CDR3aa: CASSLEDPKDYGYTF; CDR3nt: TGTGCCAGCAGCTTAGAAGATCCCAAGGACTATGGCTACACCTTC
abundance: NA; v_gene: TRBV20-1; j_gene: TRBJ2-7; d_gene: TRBD2; CDR3aa: CSASDVLGGPKYEQYF; CDR3nt: TGCAGTGCTAGTGATGTCTTGGGAGGGCCAAAGTACGAGCAGTACTTC
abundance: NA; v_gene: TRBV5-1; j_gene: TRBJ2-6; d_gene: TRBD1; CDR3aa: CASSLWHRGPGASVLTF; CDR3nt: TGCGCCAGCAGCTTGTGGCACAGGGGGCCTGGGGCCAGCGTCCTGACTTTC
abundance: NA; v_gene: TRBV6-5; j_gene: TRBJ2-1; d_gene: NA; CDR3aa: CASSYVADGEQFF; CDR3nt: TGTGCCAGCAGTTACGTAGCAGACGGTGAGCAGTTCTTC
abundance: many; v_gene: TRBV20-1; j_gene: TRBJ2-3; d_gene: NA; CDR3aa: CSARDGSTDTQYF; CDR3nt: TGCAGTGCACGGGACGGAAGCACAGATACGCAGTATTTT
abundance: once; v_gene: TRBV4-1; j_gene: TRBJ2-1; d_gene: NA; CDR3aa: CASSQDERATNNEQFF; CDR3nt: TGCGCCAGCAGCCAAGATGAGCGGGCTACAAACAATGAGCAGTTCTTC
abundance: NA; v_gene: TRBV5-1; j_gene: TRBJ2-1; d_gene: NA; CDR3aa: CASSWFSPNEQFF; CDR3nt: TGCGCCAGCAGCTGGTTCTCCCCCAATGAGCAGTTCTTC
abundance: few; v_gene: TRBV5-4; j_gene: TRBJ2-7; d_gene: NA; CDR3aa: CASSIDGRAYEQYF; CDR3nt: TGTGCCAGCAGCATAGACGGCAGAGCCTACGAGCAGTACTTC
abundance: NA; v_gene: TRBV6-6; j_gene: TRBJ2-5; d_gene: NA; CDR3aa: CASSYPHQQGYQEAQYF; CDR3nt: TGTGCCAGCAGTTACCCCCACCAACAAGGGTACCAAGAGGCCCAGTACTTC
abundance: NA; v_gene: TRBV20-1; j_gene: TRBJ2-3; d_gene: TRBD1; CDR3aa: CSARSPGTGRDTQYF; CDR3nt: TGCAGTGCTAGGAGTCCCGGGACAGGGAGGGATACGCAGTATTTT
abundance: few; v_gene: TRBV6-2/TRBV6-3; j_gene: TRBJ2-1; d_gene: TRBD1; CDR3aa: CASGRTGWDEQFF; CDR3nt: TGTGCCAGCGGCCGGACAGGGTGGGATGAGCAGTTCTTC
abundance: NA; v_gene: TRBV20-1; j_gene: TRBJ2-1; d_gene: NA; CDR3aa: CSARDASGLYNEQFF; CDR3nt: TGCAGTGCTAGAGATGCCAGCGGACTCTACAATGAGCAGTTCTTC
abundance: few; v_gene: TRBV4-1; j_gene: TRBJ2-1; d_gene: TRBD2; CDR3aa: CASSQSGGAFDEQFF; CDR3nt: TGCGCCAGCAGCCAAAGCGGGGGGGCCTTCGATGAGCAGTTCTTC
abundance: NA; v_gene: TRBV20-1; j_gene: TRBJ1-2; d_gene: TRBD1; CDR3aa: CSASRDRVNYGYTF; CDR3nt: TGCAGTGCATCCCGGGACAGGGTAAACTATGGCTACACCTTC
abundance: NA; v_gene: TRBV27; j_gene: TRBJ2-1; d_gene: NA; CDR3aa: CASSSPGLASYNEQFF; CDR3nt: TGTGCCAGCAGTTCACCGGGGCTAGCCTCCTACAATGAGCAGTTCTTC
abundance: few; v_gene: TRBV7-2; j_gene: TRBJ2-7; d_gene: TRBD2; CDR3aa: CASSAGTSGGQNEQYF; CDR3nt: TGTGCCAGCAGCGCCGGGACTAGCGGGGGGCAAAACGAGCAGTACTTC
abundance: NA; v_gene: TRBV7-2; j_gene: TRBJ2-7; d_gene: NA; CDR3aa: CASSPGPLSYEQYF; CDR3nt: TGTGCCAGCAGCCCCGGGCCGCTTTCCTACGAGCAGTACTTC
abundance: many; v_gene: TRBV13; j_gene: TRBJ2-5; d_gene: NA; CDR3aa: CASSPSDRETQYF; CDR3nt: TGTGCCAGCAGCCCTAGCGATCGGGAGACCCAGTACTTC
abundance: few; v_gene: TRBV13; j_gene: TRBJ2-7; d_gene: TRBD1; CDR3aa: CASSPRDRSHEQYF; CDR3nt: TGTGCCAGCAGCCCCCGGGACAGGTCCCACGAGCAGTACTTC
abundance: many; v_gene: TRBV27; j_gene: TRBJ2-7; d_gene: TRBD1; CDR3aa: CALVSGLDRASSYEQYF; CDR3nt: TGTGCCCTCGTTTCAGGTCTGGACAGGGCCAGCTCCTACGAGCAGTACTTC
abundance: NA; v_gene: TRBV29-1; j_gene: TRBJ1-4; d_gene: NA; CDR3aa: CSVSQGGEKLFF; CDR3nt: TGCAGCGTTTCCCAGGGTGGTGAAAAACTGTTTTTT
abundance: NA; v_gene: TRBV7-2; j_gene: TRBJ1-6; d_gene: NA; CDR3aa: CASVTENNSPLHF; CDR3nt: TGTGCCAGCGTCACAGAAAATAATTCACCCCTCCACTTT
abundance: NA; v_gene: TRBV4-3; j_gene: TRBJ1-1; d_gene: NA; CDR3aa: CASSLAGVSEAFF; CDR3nt: TGCGCCAGCAGTCTCGCAGGGGTTTCTGAAGCTTTCTTT
abundance: NA; v_gene: TRBV2; j_gene: TRBJ1-1; d_gene: NA; CDR3aa: CASKGQGRTEAFF; CDR3nt: TGTGCCAGCAAAGGGCAGGGGAGGACTGAAGCTTTCTTT
abundance: NA; v_gene: TRBV6-5; j_gene: TRBJ2-7; d_gene: TRBD2; CDR3aa: CASSYRGEGYEQYF; CDR3nt: TGTGCCAGCAGCTATCGGGGGGAAGGGTACGAGCAGTACTTC
abundance: NA; v_gene: TRBV18; j_gene: TRBJ2-1; d_gene: NA; CDR3aa: CASSPLDRMNNEQFF; CDR3nt: TGTGCCAGCTCACCACTAGACAGGATGAACAATGAGCAGTTCTTC
abundance: NA; v_gene: TRBV6-1; j_gene: TRBJ2-3; d_gene: NA; CDR3aa: CASTEALRTDTQYF; CDR3nt: TGTGCCAGCACCGAAGCGCTTCGCACAGATACGCAGTATTTT
abundance: NA; v_gene: TRBV5-1; j_gene: TRBJ1-6; d_gene: NA; CDR3aa: CASSPGGNSYNSPLHF; CDR3nt: TGCGCCAGCAGCCCCGGTGGGAACTCCTATAATTCACCCCTCCACTTT
abundance: NA; v_gene: TRBV12-3/TRBV12-4; j_gene: TRBJ2-5; d_gene: NA; CDR3aa: CASSFTGQQETQYF; CDR3nt: TGTGCCAGCAGTTTCACGGGACAACAAGAGACCCAGTACTTC
abundance: once; v_gene: TRBV4-3; j_gene: TRBJ2-5; d_gene: TRBD2; CDR3aa: CASSLGWTSGQKTQYF; CDR3nt: TGCGCCAGCAGCCTTGGGTGGACTAGCGGACAAAAGACCCAGTACTTC
abundance: NA; v_gene: TRBV5-1; j_gene: TRBJ2-1; d_gene: NA; CDR3aa: CASSFGGAVNEQFF; CDR3nt: TGCGCCAGCAGCTTTGGTGGGGCGGTCAATGAGCAGTTCTTC